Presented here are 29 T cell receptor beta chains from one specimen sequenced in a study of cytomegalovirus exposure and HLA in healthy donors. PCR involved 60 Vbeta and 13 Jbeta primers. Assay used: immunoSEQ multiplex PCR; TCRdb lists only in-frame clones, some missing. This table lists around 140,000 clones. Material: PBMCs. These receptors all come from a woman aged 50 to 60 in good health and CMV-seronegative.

CDR3 in DNA: TGTGCCAGCAGGCAAACAGGGGCTGGAAACACCATATATTTT. Its protein product is CASRQTGAGNTIYF. The rearrangement joins TRBV5-4 to TRBJ1-3; 7 bases are a match to TRBD1. The CDR3 totals 14 residues. Trimming took 5 bases from V and 2 from J; bases not matched to a gene: 4. The germline V gene encodes CDR1 SGHNT and CDR2 YYREEE (reference sequence).

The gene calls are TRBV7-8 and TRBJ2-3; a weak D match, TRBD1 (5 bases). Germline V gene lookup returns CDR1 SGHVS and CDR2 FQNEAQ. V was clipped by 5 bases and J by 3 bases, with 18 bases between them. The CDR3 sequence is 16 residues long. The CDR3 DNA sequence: TGTGCCAGCAGCACTTACTTTGGGGCCGTAACAGATACGCAGTATTTT. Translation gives CASSTYFGAVTDTQYF.

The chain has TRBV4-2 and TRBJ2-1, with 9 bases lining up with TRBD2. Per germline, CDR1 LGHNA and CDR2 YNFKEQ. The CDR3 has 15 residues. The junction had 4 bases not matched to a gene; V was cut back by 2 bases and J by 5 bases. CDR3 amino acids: CASSQNSGRHNEQFF. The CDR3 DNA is TGTGCCAGCAGCCAAAACAGCGGGAGGCACAATGAGCAGTTCTTC.

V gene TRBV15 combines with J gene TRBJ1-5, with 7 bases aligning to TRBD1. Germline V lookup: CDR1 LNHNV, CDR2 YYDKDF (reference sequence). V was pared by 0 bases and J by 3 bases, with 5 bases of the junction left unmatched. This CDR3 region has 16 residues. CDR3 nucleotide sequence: TGTGCCACCAGCAGAGACGGGACAGTCCTCAATCAGCCCCAGCATTTT. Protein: CATSRDGTVLNQPQHF.

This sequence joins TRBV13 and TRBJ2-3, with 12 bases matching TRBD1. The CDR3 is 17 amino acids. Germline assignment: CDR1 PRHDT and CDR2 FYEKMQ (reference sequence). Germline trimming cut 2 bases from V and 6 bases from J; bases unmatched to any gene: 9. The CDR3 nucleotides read TGTGCCAGCAGCTTATGGGGGGGACAGGGGGCGGTTGATACGCAGTATTTT. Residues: CASSLWGGQGAVDTQYF.

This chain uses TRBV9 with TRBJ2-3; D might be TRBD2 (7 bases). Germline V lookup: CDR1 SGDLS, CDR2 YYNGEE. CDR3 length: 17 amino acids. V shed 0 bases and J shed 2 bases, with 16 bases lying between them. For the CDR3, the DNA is TGTGCCAGCAGCGTAGCTAGGGGGGGTTTATCCACAGATACGCAGTATTTT. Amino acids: CASSVARGGLSTDTQYF.

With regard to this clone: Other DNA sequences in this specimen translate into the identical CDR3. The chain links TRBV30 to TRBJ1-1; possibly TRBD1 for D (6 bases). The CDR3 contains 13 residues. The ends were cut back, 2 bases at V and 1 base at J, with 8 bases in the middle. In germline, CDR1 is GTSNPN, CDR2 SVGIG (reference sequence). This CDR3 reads CAWSRGSNTEAFF. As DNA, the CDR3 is TGTGCCTGGAGTAGGGGGTCGAACACTGAAGCTTTCTTT.

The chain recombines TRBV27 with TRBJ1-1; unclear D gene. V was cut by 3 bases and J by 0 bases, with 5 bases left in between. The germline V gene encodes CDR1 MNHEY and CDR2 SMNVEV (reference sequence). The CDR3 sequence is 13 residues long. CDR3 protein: CASSFNMNTEAFF. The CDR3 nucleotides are TGTGCCAGCAGTTTTAACATGAACACTGAAGCTTTCTTT.

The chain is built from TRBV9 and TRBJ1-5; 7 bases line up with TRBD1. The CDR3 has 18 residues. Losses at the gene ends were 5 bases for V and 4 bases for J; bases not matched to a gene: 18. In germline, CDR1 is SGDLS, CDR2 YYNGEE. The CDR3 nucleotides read TGTGCCAGCAGAGTGACGAACTCCGGGACAGTGAAAAATCAGCCCCAGCATTTT. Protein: CASRVTNSGTVKNQPQHF.

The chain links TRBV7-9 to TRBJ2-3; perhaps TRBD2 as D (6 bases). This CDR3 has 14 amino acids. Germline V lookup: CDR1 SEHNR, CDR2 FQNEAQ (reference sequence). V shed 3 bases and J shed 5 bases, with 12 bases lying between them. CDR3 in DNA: TGTGCCAGCAGCTTGTCCGGGGGTGGAGATACGCAGTATTTT. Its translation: CASSLSGGGDTQYF.

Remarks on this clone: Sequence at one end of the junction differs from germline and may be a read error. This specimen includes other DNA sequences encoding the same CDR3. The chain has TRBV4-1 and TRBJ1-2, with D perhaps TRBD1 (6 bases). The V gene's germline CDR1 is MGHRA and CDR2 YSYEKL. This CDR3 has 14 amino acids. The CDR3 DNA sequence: TGCGCCAGTAGCCAACTTACAGGGCCCCTGGGCTACACCTTC. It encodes CASSQLTGPLGYTF.

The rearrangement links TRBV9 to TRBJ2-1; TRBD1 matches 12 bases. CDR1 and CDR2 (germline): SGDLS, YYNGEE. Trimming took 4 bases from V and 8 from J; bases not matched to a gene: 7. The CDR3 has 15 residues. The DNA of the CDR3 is TGTGCCAGCAGCCCCCGGGACAGGGGGCTCGATGAGCAGTTCTTC. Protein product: CASSPRDRGLDEQFF.

The CDR3 region has the DNA TGTGCCAGCAGCTTAGGGACAGGGATCGAAGCTTTCTTT. Its translation: CASSLGTGIEAFF. This chain connects TRBV11-2 to TRBJ1-1; 8 positions agree with TRBD1. Germline V gene data show CDR1 as SGHAT and CDR2 as FQNNGV. The length of the CDR3 is 13 residues. With 1 base clipped from V and 8 bases from J, the junction kept 3 bases outside the gene matches.

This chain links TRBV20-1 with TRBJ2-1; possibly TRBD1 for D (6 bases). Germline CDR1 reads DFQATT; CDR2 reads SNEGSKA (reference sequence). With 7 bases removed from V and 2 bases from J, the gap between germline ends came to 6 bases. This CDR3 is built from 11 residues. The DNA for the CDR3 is TGCAGTGGGACAGCCTACAATGAGCAGTTCTTC. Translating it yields CSGTAYNEQFF.

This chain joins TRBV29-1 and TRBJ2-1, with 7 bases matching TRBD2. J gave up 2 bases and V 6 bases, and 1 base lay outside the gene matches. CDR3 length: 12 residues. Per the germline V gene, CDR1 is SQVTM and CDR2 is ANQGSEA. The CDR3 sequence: CSVLATYNEQFF. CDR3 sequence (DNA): TGCAGCGTACTAGCGACCTACAATGAGCAGTTCTTC.

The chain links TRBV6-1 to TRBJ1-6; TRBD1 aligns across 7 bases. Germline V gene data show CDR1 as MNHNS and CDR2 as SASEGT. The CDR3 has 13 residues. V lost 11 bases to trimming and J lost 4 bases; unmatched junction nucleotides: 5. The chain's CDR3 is CAGRTGYNSPLHF. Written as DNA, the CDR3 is TGTGCCGGTCGGACAGGTTATAATTCACCCCTCCACTTT.

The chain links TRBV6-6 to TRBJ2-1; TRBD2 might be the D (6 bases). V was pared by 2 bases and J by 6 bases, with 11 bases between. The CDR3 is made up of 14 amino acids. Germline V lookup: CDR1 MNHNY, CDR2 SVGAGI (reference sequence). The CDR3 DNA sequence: TGTGCCAGCAGTTACGTTAGCGGAGGCAATGAGCAGTTCTTC. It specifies CASSYVSGGNEQFF.

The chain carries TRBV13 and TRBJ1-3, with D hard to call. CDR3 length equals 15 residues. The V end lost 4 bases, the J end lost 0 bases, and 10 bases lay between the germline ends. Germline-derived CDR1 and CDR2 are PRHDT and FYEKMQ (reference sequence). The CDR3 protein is CASSSVVSSGNTIYF. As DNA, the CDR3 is TGTGCCAGCAGCTCGGTAGTAAGCTCTGGAAACACCATATATTTT.

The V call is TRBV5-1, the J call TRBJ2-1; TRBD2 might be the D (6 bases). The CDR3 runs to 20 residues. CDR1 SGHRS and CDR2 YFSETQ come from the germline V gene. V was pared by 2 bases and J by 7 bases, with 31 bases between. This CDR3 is CASSFPKRAAPVDIPNEQFF. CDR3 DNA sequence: TGCGCCAGCAGCTTTCCTAAGCGGGCGGCTCCCGTAGACATACCTAATGAGCAGTTCTTC.

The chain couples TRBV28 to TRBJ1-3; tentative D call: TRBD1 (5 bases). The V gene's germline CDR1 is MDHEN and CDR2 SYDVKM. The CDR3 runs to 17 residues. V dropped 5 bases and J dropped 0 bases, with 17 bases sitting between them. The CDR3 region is CASSLDRASVSGNTIYF. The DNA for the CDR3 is TGTGCCAGCAGTCTAGACAGAGCCTCCGTCTCTGGAAACACCATATATTTT.

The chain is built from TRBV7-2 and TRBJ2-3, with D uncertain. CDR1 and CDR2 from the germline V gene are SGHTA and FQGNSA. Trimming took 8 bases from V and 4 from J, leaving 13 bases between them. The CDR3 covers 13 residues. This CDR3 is CASQIQSPDTQYF. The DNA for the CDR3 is TGTGCCAGCCAGATCCAGTCCCCAGATACGCAGTATTTT.

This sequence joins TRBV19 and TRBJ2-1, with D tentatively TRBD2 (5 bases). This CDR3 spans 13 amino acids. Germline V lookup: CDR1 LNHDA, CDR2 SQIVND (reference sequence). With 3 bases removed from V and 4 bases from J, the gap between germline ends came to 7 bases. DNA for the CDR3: TGTGCCAGTAGTATCGGGAAGTACAATGAGCAGTTCTTC. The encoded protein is CASSIGKYNEQFF.

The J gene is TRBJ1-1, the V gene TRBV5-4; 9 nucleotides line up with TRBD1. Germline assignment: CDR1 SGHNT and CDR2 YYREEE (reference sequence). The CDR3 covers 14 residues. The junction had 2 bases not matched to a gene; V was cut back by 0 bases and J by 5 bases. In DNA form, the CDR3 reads TGTGCCAGCAGCTTGGTGGGGACAGGGACTGAAGCTTTCTTT. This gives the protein CASSLVGTGTEAFF.

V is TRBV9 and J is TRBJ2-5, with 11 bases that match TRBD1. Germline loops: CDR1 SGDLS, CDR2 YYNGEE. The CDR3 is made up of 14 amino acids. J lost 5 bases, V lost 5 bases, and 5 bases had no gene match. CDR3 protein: CASSRDRGTETQYF. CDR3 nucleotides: TGTGCCAGCAGTAGGGACAGGGGGACGGAGACCCAGTACTTC.

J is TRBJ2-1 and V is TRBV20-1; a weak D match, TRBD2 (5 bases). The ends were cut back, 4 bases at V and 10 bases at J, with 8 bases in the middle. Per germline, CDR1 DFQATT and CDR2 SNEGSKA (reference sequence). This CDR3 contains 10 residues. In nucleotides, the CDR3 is TGCAGTGCTAAGGGAGAAGAGCAGTTCTTC. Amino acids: CSAKGEEQFF.

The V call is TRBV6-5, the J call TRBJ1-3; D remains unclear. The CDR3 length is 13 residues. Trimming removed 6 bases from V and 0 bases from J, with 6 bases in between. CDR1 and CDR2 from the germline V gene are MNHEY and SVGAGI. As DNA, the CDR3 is TGTGCCAGCAGACGGAGCTCTGGAAACACCATATATTTT. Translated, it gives CASRRSSGNTIYF.

Here the CDR3 DNA reads TGTGCCAGCAGTTACTCAGGACTTCAGGGGTCCTACGAGCAGTACTTC. This translates into CASSYSGLQGSYEQYF. J is TRBJ2-7 and V is TRBV6-5, with a tentative D call TRBD1 (6 bases). Germline V gives CDR1 MNHEY, CDR2 SVGAGI. The CDR3 runs to 16 residues. V lost 0 bases and J lost 1, with 13 bases in between.

The CDR3 reads CASSLSETQYF. CDR3 nucleotides: TGTGCCAGCAGCTTAAGCGAGACCCAGTACTTC. The chain joins TRBV7-9 to TRBJ2-5, with D unresolved. Trimming cost V 2 bases and J 5 bases, with 3 bases left between them. CDR3 length: 11 residues. The germline gives CDR1 SEHNR, CDR2 FQNEAQ (reference sequence).

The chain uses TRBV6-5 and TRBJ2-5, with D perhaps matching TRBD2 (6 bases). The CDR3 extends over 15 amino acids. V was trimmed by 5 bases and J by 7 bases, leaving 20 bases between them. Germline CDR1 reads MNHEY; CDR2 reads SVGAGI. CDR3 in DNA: TGTGCCAGCAGTGGTTCTTCGGCGGGGAAGGGGACCCAGTACTTC. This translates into CASSGSSAGKGTQYF.